This entry features one T cell receptor beta chain sequence. This entry belongs to a study of blood T cell repertoires in COVID-19. Across the study: Italy, Spain and the United States were the sources of the convalescent and acute COVID-19 samples. The cDNA or gDNA used as material had been derived from T cells, B-cell-depleted T cells, or PBMCs.

In the authors' methods: The authors estimated nucleated cell counts from reference gene primer amplification. Here immunoSEQ multiplex PCR was the method, and the copy in TCRdb shows in-frame clones only, minus some. The V and J calls and the clone size are those of that table, but D and trimming were determined from the DNA. The sample yields 150,000 to 200,000 clones, roughly 84% seen once. CDR1 and CDR2 (germline): SGHKS, YYEKEE (reference sequence). V dropped 4 bases and J dropped 0; count of bases not matched to a gene: 7. The CDR3 is 17 amino acids. Material: peripheral blood. The gene calls are TRBV5-5 and TRBJ1-6; 7 nucleotides agree with TRBD1. The receptor was isolated from a man in his sixties who had recovered from COVID-19. The CDR3 nucleotides read TGTGCCAGCAGCCCACAGGGGCGTAGCTCCTATAATTCACCCCTCCACTTT. It is translated as CASSPQGRSSYNSPLHF.